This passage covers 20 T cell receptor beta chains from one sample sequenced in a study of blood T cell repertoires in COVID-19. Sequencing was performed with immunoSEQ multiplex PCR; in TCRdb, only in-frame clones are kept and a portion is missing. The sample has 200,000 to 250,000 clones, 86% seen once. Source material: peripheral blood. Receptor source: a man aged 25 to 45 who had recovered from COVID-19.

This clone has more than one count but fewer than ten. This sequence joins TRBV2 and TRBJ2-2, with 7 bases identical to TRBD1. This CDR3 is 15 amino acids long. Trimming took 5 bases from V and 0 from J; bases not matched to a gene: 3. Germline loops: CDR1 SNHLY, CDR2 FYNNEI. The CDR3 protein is CASSIGTANTGELFF. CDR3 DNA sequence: TGTGCCAGCAGTATTGGGACAGCGAACACCGGGGAGCTGTTTTTT.

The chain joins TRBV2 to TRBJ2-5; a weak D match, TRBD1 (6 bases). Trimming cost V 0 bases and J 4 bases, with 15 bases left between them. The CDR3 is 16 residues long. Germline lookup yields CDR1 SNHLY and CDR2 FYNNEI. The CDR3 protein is CASSEARQASGETQYF. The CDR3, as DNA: TGTGCCAGCAGTGAAGCGCGACAGGCCTCGGGAGAGACCCAGTACTTC.

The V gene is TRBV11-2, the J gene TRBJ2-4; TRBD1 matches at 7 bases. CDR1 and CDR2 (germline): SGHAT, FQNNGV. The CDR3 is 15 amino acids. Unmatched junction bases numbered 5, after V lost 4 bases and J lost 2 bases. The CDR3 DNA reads TGTGCCAGCAGCTGGGCACAGGGGACCAAAAACATTCAGTACTTC. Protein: CASSWAQGTKNIQYF.

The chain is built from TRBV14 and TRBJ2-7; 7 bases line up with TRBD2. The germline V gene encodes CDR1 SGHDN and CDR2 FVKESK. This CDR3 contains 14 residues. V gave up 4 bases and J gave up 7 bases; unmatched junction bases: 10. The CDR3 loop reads CASSPREGTGEQYF. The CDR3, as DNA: TGTGCCAGCAGCCCGAGGGAGGGAACGGGAGAGCAGTACTTC. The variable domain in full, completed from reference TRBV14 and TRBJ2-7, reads EAGVTQFPSHSVIEKGQTVTLRCDPISGHDNLYWYRRVMGKEIKFLLHFVKESKQDESGMPNNRFLAERTGGTYSTLKVQPAELEDSGVYFCASSPREGTGEQYFGPGTRLTVT.

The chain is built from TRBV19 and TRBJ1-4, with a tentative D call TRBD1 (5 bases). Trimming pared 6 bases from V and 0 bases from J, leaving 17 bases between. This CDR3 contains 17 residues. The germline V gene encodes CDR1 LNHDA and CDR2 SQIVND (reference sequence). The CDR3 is CASREFGGYTTNEKLFF. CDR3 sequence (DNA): TGTGCCAGTAGAGAATTTGGGGGGTATACAACTAATGAAAAACTGTTTTTT. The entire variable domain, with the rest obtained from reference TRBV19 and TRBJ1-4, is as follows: DGGITQSPKYLFRKEGQNVTLSCEQNLNHDAMYWYRQDPGQGLRLIYYSQIVNDFQKGDIAEGYSVSREKKESFPLTVTSAQKNPTAFYLCASREFGGYTTNEKLFFGSGTQLSVL.

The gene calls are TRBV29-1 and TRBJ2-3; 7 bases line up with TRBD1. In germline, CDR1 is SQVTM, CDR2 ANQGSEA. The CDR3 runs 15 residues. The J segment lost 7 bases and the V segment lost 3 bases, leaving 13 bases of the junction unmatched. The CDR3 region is CSVEDRPNSGNTQYF. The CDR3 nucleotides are TGCAGCGTTGAGGACAGGCCGAATTCCGGTAATACGCAGTATTTT.

The CDR3 DNA is TGCGCCAGCAGTCTCCGGGACAGGCACTATAGCAATCAGCCCCAGCATTTT. This translates into CASSLRDRHYSNQPQHF. V is TRBV23-1 and J is TRBJ1-5; the match to TRBD1 covers 8 bases. TRBV23-1 counts as an open reading frame of uncertain function. Trimming took 4 bases from V and 0 from J; bases not matched to a gene: 8. This CDR3 is built from 17 residues.

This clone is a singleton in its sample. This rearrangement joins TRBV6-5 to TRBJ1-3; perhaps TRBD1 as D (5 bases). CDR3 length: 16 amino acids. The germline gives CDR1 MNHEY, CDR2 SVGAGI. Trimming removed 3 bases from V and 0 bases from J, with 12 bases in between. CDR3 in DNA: TGTGCCAGCAGTTATGACAGTCTGCCCTCTGGAAACACCATATATTTT. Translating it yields CASSYDSLPSGNTIYF.

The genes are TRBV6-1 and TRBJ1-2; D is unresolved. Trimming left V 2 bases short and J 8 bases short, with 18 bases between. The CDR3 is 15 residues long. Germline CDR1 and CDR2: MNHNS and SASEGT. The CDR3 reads CASSELPAGSWGYTF. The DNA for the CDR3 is TGTGCCAGCAGTGAACTCCCCGCGGGCTCCTGGGGCTACACCTTC.

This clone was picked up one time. The CDR3 bases are TGCGCCAGCAGCTTGTCGGGGGGGCCGGGTGAAGCTTTCTTT. Translation gives CASSLSGGPGEAFF. The chain recombines TRBV5-1 with TRBJ1-1; possible D gene TRBD1, 6 bases. Germline values: CDR1 SGHRS, CDR2 YFSETQ. Trimming left V 1 base short and J 7 bases short, with 14 bases between. The CDR3 runs to 14 residues.

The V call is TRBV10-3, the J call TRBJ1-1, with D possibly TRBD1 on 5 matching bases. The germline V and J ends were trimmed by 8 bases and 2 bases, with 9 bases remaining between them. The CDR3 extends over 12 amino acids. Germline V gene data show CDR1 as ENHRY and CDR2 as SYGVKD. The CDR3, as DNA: TGTGCCATCCGGGGGGGTAACACTGAAGCTTTCTTT. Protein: CAIRGGNTEAFF.

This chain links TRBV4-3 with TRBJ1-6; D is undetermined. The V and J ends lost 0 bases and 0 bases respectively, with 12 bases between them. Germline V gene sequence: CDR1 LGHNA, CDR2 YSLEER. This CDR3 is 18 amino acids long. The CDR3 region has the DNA TGCGCCAGCAGCCAAGATTTTGTGTACATCTCCTATAATTCACCCCTCCACTTT. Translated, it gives CASSQDFVYISYNSPLHF.

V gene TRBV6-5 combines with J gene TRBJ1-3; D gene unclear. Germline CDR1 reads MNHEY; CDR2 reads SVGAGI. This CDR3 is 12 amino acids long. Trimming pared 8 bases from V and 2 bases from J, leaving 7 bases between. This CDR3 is CASHRPGNTIYF. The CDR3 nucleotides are TGTGCCAGCCACAGACCTGGAAACACCATATATTTT.

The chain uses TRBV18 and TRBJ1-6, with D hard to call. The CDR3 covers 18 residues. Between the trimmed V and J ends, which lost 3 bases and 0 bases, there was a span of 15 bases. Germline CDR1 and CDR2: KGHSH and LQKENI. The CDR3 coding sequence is TGTGCCAGCTCACCCGGCCTAACGGGGAGCTCCTATAATTCACCCCTCCACTTT. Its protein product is CASSPGLTGSSYNSPLHF.

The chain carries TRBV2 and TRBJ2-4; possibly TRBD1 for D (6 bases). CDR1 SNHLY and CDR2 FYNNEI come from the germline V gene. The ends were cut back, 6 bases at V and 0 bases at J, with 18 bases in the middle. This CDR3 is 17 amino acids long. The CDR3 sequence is CASSGNTGLIAKNIQYF. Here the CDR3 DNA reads TGTGCCAGCAGCGGAAACACAGGGCTAATAGCCAAAAACATTCAGTACTTC.

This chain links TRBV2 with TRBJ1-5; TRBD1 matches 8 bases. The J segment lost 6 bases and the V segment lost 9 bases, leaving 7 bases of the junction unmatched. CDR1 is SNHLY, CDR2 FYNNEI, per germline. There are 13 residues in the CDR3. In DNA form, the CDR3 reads TGTGCCAGGGGTGATGACAGGGGTCAGCCCCAGCATTTT. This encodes CARGDDRGQPQHF.

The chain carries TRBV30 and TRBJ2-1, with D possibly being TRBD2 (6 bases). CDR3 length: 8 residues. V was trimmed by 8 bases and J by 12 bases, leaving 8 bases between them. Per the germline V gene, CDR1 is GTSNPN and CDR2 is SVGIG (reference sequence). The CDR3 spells CAHGRQFF. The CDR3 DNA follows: TGTGCCCACGGGAGGCAGTTCTTC.

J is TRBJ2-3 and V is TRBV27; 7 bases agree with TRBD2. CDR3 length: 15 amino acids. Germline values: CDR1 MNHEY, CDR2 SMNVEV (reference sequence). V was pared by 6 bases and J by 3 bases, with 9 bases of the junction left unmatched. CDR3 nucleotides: TGTGCCAGCAGCGGGGGGACGTTTATTACAGATACGCAGTATTTT. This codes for CASSGGTFITDTQYF.

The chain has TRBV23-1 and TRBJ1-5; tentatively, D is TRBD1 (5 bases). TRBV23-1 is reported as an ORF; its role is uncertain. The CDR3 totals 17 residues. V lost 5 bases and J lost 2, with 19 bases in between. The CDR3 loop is CASSFQLQGFGNQPQHF. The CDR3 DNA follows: TGCGCCAGCAGTTTTCAACTCCAGGGCTTTGGCAATCAGCCCCAGCATTTT.

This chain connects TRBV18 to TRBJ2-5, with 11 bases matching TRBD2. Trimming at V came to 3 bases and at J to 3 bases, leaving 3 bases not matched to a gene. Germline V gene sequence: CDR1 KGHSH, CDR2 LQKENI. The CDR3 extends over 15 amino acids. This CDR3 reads CASSPYSGGEETQYF. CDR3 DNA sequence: TGTGCCAGCTCACCTTATAGCGGGGGGGAAGAGACCCAGTACTTC.